Given below is one T cell receptor (beta chain) in context. Its antigen is not known. This sample was taken from a study of neoadjuvant anti-PD-1 for oral cavity cancer. Looking at the study overall: Patients without progression got a fourth dose around day 43.

General study findings and limits: Non-responders to neoadjuvant nivolumab had significantly more clonal PBMC T cells than responders.

Most PBMC samples had around 0.5 ug input DNA in six replicates. TCRdb keeps only in-frame clones here, not all; method: immunoSEQ multiplex PCR. Of 6,000 to 7,500 clones detected, over 65% appear once; the ten largest clones hold about 3%. These newly diagnosed stage II-IVA oral cavity squamous cell carcinoma patients had no prior systemic or radiation treatment. The V gene's germline CDR1 is SEHNR and CDR2 FQNEAQ (reference sequence). There are 15 residues in the CDR3. The germline V and J ends were trimmed by 3 bases and 3 bases, with 15 bases remaining between them. Here the sequenced sample was PBMCs, taken before nivolumab (anti-PD-1) treatment. This chain links TRBV7-9 with TRBJ2-7, with a possible D match to TRBD2 (6 bases). This clonotype was sampled from a person aged 35-79 years with oral cavity squamous cell carcinoma. Here the CDR3 reads CASSLIRTTVYEQYF. The CDR3 DNA reads TGTGCCAGCAGCTTGATTCGGACTACCGTCTACGAGCAGTACTTC.